The T cell receptor (beta chain) under discussion was sequenced for a study of blood T cell repertoires in COVID-19. In the authors' workflow: Estimated nucleated cell counts came from reference gene primer amplification. Clones were sequenced by immunoSEQ multiplex PCR, and TCRdb holds only the in-frame ones, with some missing. V and J calls and clone size are given by that table; D and trimming were obtained from the DNA. The sample includes about 190,000 clones, 70% to 80% seen only once; the top ten take 9.5% to 15%. V shed 6 bases and J 12 bases; nucleotides not matched to a gene: 5. Germline lookup yields CDR1 MNHEY and CDR2 SMNVEV (reference sequence). The CDR3 length is 12 residues.

The chain uses TRBV27 and TRBJ2-2; 9 bases map to TRBD1. The sequence was collected from a woman aged 45 to 65 with acute or convalescent COVID-19. The sequencing input was peripheral blood. The CDR3 DNA reads as TGTGCCAGCAGGGTGGGGACAGGGAAGCTGTTTTTT. Translating gives CASRVGTGKLFF.